The T cell receptor (beta chain) under discussion was sequenced for a study of neoadjuvant anti-PD-1 for oral cavity cancer (dated by TCRdb to 2020 to 2023). The study in broad terms: Before curative-intent surgical resection, most patients were given three to four biweekly doses of nivolumab at 3 mg/kg. A fourth nivolumab dose was given around day 43 to patients without progression, and definitive surgical resection was performed in those patients on days 50-56. Responders were defined as patients with complete response, partial response or stable disease by RECIST 1.1; non-responders were defined as patients with progression. The parent correlative cohort had 12 patients and a response rate of approximately 30%. What the authors observed across the whole study: TCR analyses included only a few patients per response group, and the authors called for larger cohorts for validation. Higher pretreatment blood Treg/Th17 ratios correlated with higher pretreatment blood TCRbeta clonality and lower post-treatment tumor TCRbeta clonality. Within PBMCs, T cell clonality (Gini index) was significantly higher in non-responders than responders after neoadjuvant nivolumab.

Worth noting for this clone: No cognate antigen has been identified for it. No much larger clone is present one base from it, and per-base qualities are unavailable.

For deep sequencing of PBMC libraries, mostly roughly 520 ng of input genomic DNA was used, and six replicates were run per sample. The immunoSEQ hsTCRbeta kit was used to prepare TCRbeta libraries, following the manufacturer's instructions. The completed libraries were mixed into a single pool at 3 nM, then sequenced with an Illumina NovaSeq 6000 S4 flow cell. As for the authors' bioinformatics: The immunoSEQ Analyzer was used for raw data preprocessing and quality control. The analysis was restricted to productive rearrangements, with each unique CDR3 amino acid sequence defining a clonotype. Using the R package tcR, the researchers computed the Gini-Simpson index as their estimate of repertoire clonality. Student's t test was used to compare Gini indices, and Pearson correlation was used to assess associations with tumor size change. Not all clones reach the TCRdb copy of this immuneACCESS table, which keeps in-frame sequences only. Checked studies attribute under half of the gap to unresolved V genes and leave the rest unexplained. V and J calls and clone size are those listed in that table; D and trimming were worked out from the DNA. In all, the sample holds about 20,000 clones, and around three quarters of those were seen once. Jointly, the top ten make up 2.7% of the sample.

The time point label on this specimen signifies: before neoadjuvant nivolumab. Patients had been newly diagnosed with stage II-IVA oral cavity squamous cell carcinoma, and no prior systemic or radiation treatment had been given to the patients. Everyone in the cohort had locally advanced, HPV-negative oral cavity squamous cell carcinoma. Peripheral blood mononuclear cells were analyzed directly, without maintenance or expansion in culture. The samples were drawn from a longitudinal correlative study tied to a single-arm phase II trial testing neoadjuvant nivolumab in oral cavity squamous cell carcinoma. Subject-matched pre- and post-treatment PBMCs and tumors from three responders and three non-responders were subjected to genomic DNA-based TCRbeta sequencing. Peripheral blood mononuclear cells were drawn once before nivolumab treatment and a second time after treatment, when surgery took place. Genomic DNA was isolated from PBMCs using the Maxwell RSC DNA from Cells kit.

Inclusive of the bounding cysteine and phenylalanine, the CDR3 is 11 residues long. Only CDR3 DNA is held: 33 bases, read in frame from base 1. The V and J ends are trimmed by 5 bases and 3 bases, leaving 5 bases between them. According to the germline V gene, CDR1 reads SQVTM and CDR2 reads ANQGSEA. This clonotype originated in a person aged 35 to 85 with oral cavity squamous cell carcinoma. This material consisted of PBMCs, taken before nivolumab (anti-PD-1) treatment. The chain couples TRBV29-1 to TRBJ2-4, with an unclear D gene assignment. The CDR3 protein sequence reads: CSVTDKNIQYF. The nucleotide sequence is TGCAGCGTTACGGACAAAAACATTCAGTACTTC.